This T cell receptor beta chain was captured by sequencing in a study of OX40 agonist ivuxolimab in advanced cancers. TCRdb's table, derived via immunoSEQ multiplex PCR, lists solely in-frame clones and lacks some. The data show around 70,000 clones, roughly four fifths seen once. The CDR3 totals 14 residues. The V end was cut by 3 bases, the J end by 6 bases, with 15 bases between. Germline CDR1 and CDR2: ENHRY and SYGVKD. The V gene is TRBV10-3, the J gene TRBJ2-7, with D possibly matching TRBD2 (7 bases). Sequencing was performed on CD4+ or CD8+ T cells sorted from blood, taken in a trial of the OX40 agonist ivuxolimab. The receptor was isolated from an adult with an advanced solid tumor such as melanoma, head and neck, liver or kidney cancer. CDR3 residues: CAISDGGAAREQYF. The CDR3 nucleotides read TGTGCCATCAGTGATGGGGGGGCGGCTCGCGAGCAGTACTTC.